This is a list of T cell receptor beta chains from one sample in a study of persistence of HIV-infected CD4 T cells. Sequencing was performed with immunoSEQ multiplex PCR; in TCRdb, only in-frame clones are kept and a portion is missing. Of about 36,000 clones in the sample, approximately 78% were seen once. The antigens for these receptors are not known. The source was cultured CD4+ T cells from PBMCs, collected from a patient who received antiretroviral therapy. The receptors shown here come from an adult with HIV. The donor label of this sample is uncertain. CDR3s include the opening cysteine and the closing phenylalanine or tryptophan. Clone size appears in some rows only: once, few, many, or a class for an expanded clone.

>TRBJ2-7|NA|TRBV29-1
CSVTVPPKEQYF
>TRBJ1-5|NA|TRBV4-2
CASSLGRDSNQPQHF
>TRBJ1-6|NA|TRBV6-1
CASSERQARNSPLHF
>TRBJ1-1|once|TRBV19
CASSDRGMRRNTEAFF
>TRBJ1-5|NA|TRBV30
CAWSRHEGGNQPQHF
>TRBJ1-1|few|TRBV9
CASSVQGGGTEAFF
>TRBJ1-3|once|TRBV24-1
CATSDGIYSGNTIYF
>TRBJ1-5|NA|TRBV28
CASSTGSRHQPQHF
>TRBJ1-1|few|TRBV5-4
CASSLRGGTEAFF
>TRBJ1-2|few|TRBV6-5
CASSNLQGYYGYTF
>TRBJ2-3|NA|TRBV19
CASSIDIRGARDPDTQYF
>TRBJ1-5|few|TRBV2
CATAPGQGNQPQHF
>TRBJ1-2|NA|TRBV2
CASSVQGGGYTF